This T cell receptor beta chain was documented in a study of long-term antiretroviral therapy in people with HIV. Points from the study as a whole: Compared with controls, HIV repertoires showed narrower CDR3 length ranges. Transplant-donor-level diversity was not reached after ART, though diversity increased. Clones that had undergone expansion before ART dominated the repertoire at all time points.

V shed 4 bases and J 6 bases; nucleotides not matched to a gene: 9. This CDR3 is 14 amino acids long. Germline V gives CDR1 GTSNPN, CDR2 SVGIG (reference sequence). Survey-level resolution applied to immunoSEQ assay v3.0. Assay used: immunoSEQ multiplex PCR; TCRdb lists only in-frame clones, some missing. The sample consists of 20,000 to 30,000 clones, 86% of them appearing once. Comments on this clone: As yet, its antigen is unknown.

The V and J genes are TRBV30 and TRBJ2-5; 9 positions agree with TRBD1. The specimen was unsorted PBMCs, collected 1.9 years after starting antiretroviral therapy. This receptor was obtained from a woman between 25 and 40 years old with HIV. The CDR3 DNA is TGTGCCTGGAAGGGACAGGGTGATTTTCAGACCCAGTACTTC. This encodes CAWKGQGDFQTQYF.